The source of this T cell receptor beta chain is a study of shared clonotypes between healthy human individuals. About the study: A couple of women and a few men aged 18 to 49 made up the donors.

This clone came up once. Its target is not known. Other DNA sequences within the sample encode an identical CDR3. The study enrolled healthy HIV-negative adults without recent acute infections or vaccinations as donors. The split of CD4+ cells yielded CD45RA+ naive and CD45RA-negative memory subsets. Here immunoSEQ multiplex PCR was the method, and the copy in TCRdb shows in-frame clones only, minus some. The sample holds roughly 2 million clones, approximately 96% seen once. This CDR3 is 13 amino acids long. Losses at the gene ends were 6 bases for V and 0 bases for J; bases not matched to a gene: 2. The germline CDR1 and CDR2 sequences are ENHRY and SYGVKD. Findings and limits, study-wide: Sequencing depth was predicted to influence how clonotypes are shared among donors.

The clonotype was recovered from a man aged 18 to 29 in good health. This chain joins TRBV10-3 and TRBJ2-7; 7 bases line up with TRBD1. Sequencing used naive CD4+ T cells sorted from blood. As to subset: CD45RA+ positively selected. In nucleotides, the CDR3 is TGTGCCATCAGCGGGGACAGCTCCTACGAGCAGTACTTC. It encodes CAISGDSSYEQYF.